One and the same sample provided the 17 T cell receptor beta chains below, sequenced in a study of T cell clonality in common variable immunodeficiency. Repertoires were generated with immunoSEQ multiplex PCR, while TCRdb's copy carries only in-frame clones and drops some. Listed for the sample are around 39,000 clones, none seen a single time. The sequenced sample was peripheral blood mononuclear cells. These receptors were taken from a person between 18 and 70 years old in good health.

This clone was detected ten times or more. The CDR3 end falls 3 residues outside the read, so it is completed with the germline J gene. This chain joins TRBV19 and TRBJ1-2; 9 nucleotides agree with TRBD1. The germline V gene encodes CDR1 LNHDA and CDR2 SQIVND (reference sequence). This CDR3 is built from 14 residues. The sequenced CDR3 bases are TGTGCCAGTACAAGCGGACAGGGGACTGGGGGC. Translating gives CASTSGQGTGG. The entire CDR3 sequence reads CASTSGQGTGGYTF.

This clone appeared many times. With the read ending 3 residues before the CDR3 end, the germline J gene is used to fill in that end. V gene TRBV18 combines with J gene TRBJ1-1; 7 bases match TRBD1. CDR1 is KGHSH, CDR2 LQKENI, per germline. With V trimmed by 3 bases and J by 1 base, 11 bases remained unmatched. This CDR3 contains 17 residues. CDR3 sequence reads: CASSPVGFQGGNTEAFF. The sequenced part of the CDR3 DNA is TGTGCCAGCTCACCGGTAGGATTTCAGGGGGGGAACACTGAA.

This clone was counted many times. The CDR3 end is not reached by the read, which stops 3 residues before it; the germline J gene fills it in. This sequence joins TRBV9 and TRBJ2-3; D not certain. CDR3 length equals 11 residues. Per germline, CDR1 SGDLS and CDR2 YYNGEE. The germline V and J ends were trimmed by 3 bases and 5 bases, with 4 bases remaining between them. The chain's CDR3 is CASSARDTQYF. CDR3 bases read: TGTGCCAGCAGCGCGCGAGATACG.

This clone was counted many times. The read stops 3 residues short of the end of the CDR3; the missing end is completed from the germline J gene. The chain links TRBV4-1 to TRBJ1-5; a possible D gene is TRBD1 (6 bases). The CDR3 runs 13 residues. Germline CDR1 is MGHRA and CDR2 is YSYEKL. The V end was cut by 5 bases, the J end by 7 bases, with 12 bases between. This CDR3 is CASSSGEDQPQHF. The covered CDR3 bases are TGCGCCAGCAGCTCAGGGGAAGACCAGCCC.

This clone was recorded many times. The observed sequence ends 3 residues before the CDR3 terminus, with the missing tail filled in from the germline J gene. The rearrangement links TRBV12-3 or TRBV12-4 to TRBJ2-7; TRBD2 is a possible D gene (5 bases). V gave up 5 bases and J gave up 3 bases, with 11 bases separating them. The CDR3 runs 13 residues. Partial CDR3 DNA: TGTGCCAGCAGTCCGGGGTTTTACTACGAG. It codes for CASSPGFYYE. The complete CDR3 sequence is CASSPGFYYEQYF.

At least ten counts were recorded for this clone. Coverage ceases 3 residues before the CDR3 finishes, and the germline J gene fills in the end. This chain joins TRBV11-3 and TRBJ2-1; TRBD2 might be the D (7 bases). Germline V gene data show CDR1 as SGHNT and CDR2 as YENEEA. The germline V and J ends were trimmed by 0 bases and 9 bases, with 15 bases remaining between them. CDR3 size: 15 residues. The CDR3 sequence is CASSLDLSGGGEQFF. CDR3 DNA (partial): TGTGCCAGCAGCTTAGACCTCTCGGGGGGCGGTGAG.

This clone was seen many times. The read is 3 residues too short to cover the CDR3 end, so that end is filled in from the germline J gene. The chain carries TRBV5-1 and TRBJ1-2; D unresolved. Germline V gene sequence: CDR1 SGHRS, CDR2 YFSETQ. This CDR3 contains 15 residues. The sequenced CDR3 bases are TGCGCCAGCAGCTTGGCCGTGACATCGGCCCGGGGC. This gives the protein CASSLAVTSARG. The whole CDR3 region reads CASSLAVTSARGYTF.

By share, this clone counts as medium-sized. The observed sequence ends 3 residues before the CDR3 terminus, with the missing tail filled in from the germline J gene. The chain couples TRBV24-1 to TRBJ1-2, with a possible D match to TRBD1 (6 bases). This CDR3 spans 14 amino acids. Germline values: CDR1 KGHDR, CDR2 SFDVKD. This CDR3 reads CATSDPGQTRGYTF. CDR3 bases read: TGTGCCACCAGTGATCCCGGACAGACCAGGGGC.

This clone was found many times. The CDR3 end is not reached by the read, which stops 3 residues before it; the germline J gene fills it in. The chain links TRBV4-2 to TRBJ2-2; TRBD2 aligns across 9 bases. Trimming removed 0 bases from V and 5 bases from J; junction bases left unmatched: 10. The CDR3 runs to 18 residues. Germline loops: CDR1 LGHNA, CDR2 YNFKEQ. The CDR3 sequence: CASSQDSGQAGGTGELFF. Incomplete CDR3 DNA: TGTGCCAGCAGCCAAGATAGCGGCCAAGCGGGGGGTACCGGGGAG.

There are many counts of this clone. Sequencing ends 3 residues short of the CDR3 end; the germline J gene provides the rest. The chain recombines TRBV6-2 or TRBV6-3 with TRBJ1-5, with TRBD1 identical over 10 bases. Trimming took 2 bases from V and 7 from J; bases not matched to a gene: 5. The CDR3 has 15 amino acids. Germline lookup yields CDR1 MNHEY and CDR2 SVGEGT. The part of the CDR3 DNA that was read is TGTGCCAGCAGTTACCCCGGGACAGGGGAACAGCCC. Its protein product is CASSYPGTGEQP. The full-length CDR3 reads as CASSYPGTGEQPQHF.

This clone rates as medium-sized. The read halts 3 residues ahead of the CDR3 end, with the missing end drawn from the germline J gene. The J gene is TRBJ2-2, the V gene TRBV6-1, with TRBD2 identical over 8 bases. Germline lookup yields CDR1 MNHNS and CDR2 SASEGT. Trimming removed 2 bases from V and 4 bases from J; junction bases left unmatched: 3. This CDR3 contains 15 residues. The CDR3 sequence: CASSENSGATGELFF. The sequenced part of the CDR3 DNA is TGTGCCAGCAGTGAAAATAGCGGGGCCACCGGGGAG.

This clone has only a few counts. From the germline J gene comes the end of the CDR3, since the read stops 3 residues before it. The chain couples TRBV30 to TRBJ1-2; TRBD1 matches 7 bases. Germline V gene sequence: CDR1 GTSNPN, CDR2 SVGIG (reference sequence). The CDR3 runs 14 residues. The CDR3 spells CAWGGGGGEDTYTF. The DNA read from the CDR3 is TGTGCCTGGGGAGGGGGCGGCGGTGAAGATACC.

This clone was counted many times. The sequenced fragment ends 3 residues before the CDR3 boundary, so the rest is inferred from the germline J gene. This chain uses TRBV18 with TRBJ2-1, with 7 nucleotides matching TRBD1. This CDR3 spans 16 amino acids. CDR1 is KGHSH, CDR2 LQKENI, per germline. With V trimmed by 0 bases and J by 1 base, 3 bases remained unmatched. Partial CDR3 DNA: TGTGCCAGCTCACCACCGGGGACAGTTTCCTACAATGAG. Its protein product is CASSPPGTVSYNE. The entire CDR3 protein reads CASSPPGTVSYNEQFF.

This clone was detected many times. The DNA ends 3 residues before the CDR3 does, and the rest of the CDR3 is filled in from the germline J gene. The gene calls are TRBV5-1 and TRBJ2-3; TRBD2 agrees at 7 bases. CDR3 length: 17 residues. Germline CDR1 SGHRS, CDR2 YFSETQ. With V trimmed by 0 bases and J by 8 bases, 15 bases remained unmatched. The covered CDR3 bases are TGCGCCAGCAGCTTGGCCCTCGCGGGAGAAGGATGGGCTACG. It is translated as CASSLALAGEGWAT. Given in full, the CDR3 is CASSLALAGEGWATQYF.

The CDR3 is CASSLRYSYEQYF. The sequenced CDR3 bases are TGTGCCAGCAGCTTGCGATACTCCTACGAG. The chain is built from TRBV11-2 and TRBJ2-7; no reliable D call. The read gets to within 3 residues of the CDR3 end, and the germline J gene fills in the rest. Trimming cost V 3 bases and J 0 bases, with 6 bases left between them. Germline CDR1 reads SGHAT; CDR2 reads FQNNGV. This CDR3 comprises 13 residues.

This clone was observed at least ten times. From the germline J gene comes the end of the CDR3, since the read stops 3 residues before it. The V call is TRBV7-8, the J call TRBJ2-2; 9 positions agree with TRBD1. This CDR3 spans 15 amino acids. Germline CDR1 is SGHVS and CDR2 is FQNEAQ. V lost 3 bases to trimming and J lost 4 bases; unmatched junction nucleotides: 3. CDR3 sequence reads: CASSFGTGITGELFF. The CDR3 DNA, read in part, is TGTGCCAGCAGCTTCGGGACAGGGATCACCGGGGAG.

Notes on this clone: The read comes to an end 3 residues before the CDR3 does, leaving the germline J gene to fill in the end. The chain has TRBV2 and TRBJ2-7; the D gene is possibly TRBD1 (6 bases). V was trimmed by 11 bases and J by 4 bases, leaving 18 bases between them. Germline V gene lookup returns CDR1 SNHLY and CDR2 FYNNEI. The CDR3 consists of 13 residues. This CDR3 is CACKGVTSYEQYF. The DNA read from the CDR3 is TGTGCCTGCAAGGGGGTCACTTCTTACGAG.